This TCR beta chain was sequenced for a study of blood T cell repertoires in COVID-19. Study overall: From T cells, B-cell-depleted T cells, or PBMCs came the material, which was cDNA or gDNA.

The V gene end was trimmed by 4 bases and the J gene end by 9 bases; junction bases not matched to a gene: 3. This CDR3 has 13 residues. Germline lookup yields CDR1 LGHDT and CDR2 YNNKEL (reference sequence). Profiled with immunoSEQ multiplex PCR; TCRdb holds only in-frame clones, not every one. The profile covers more than 15,000 clones, with roughly nine tenths appearing a single time and about 4% taken by the ten largest. The chain joins TRBV3-1 (or the pseudogene TRBV3-2) to TRBJ2-1, with 10 bases identical to TRBD2. The specimen sequenced was peripheral blood. The clonotype was recovered from a human donor in a cohort sampled during active COVID-19. This CDR3 reads CASSPRLAGEQFF. The CDR3 coding sequence is TGTGCCAGCAGCCCACGACTAGCGGGTGAGCAGTTCTTC.